This note documents a single TCR beta chain sequence. The target antigen is unknown. The template for TCR beta VDJ and CDR3 sequence profiling was genomic DNA. Each CDR3 protein is one row after TCRdb ran MiXCR on the reads. The sample lists about 190,000 distinct CDR3 sequences; less than 65% were seen once. The sample comes from a study of CD8+CD57+ T cells in acquired aplastic anemia. For the study at large: CD4+ and CD8+ cells, once sorted, gave DNA averaging about 3 ug. The study obtained approximately 11 million reads on average for CD4+ cells from healthy donors. Study-level points and caveats: The same twenty-nine CD8+ CDR3 sequences occurred in patients and in controls. Patients were compared with controls for CD8+ Simpson's diversity, and no significant difference emerged.

CDR3 length equals 15 residues. The V gene lost 4 bases and the J gene lost 0 bases, with 8 bases spanning the gap. CDR1 SGHRS and CDR2 YFSETQ come from the germline V gene. The specimen was sorted CD4+, CD8+, or CD8+CD57+ T cells (not recorded which) from PBMCs. The rearrangement links TRBV5-1 to TRBJ2-6; D gene unclear. This clonotype originated in a human donor in good health, serving as a control. Here the CDR3 reads CASSQDISGANVLTF. For the CDR3, the DNA is TGCGCCAGCAGCCAAGACATCTCTGGGGCCAACGTCCTGACTTTC. The whole variable domain, filled in from reference TRBV5-1 and TRBJ2-6, reads KAGVTQTPRYLIKTRGQQVTLSCSPISGHRSVSWYQQTPGQGLQFLFEYFSETQRNKGNFPGRFSGRQFSNSRSEMNVSTLELGDSALYLCASSQDISGANVLTFGAGSRLTVL.